This is a list of T cell receptor beta chains from one sample in a study of shared clonotypes between healthy human individuals. Sequenced by immunoSEQ multiplex PCR; TCRdb stores in-frame clones only, minus some. Among fewer than 600,000 clones listed, around 77% were seen once. What was sequenced was PBMCs. These receptors were obtained from a woman aged 40 to 49 in good health. Some clones in this sample may be carry-over from other donors' samples. Both conserved end residues are part of each CDR3. Each record gives: CDR3 length, V gene, clone size, J gene, D gene, CDR3 protein, CDR3 DNA. The D gene is left open where the match is weak. Clone size appears in some rows only: once, few, many, or a class for an expanded clone.

14	TRBV4-3	many	TRBJ2-7	-	CASSQDLQSYEQYF	TGCGCCAGCAGCCAAGATCTCCAGTCCTACGAGCAGTACTTC
13	TRBV2	-	TRBJ1-2	-	CASTTRGGNGYTF	TGTGCCAGCACTACCCGGGGGGGGAATGGCTACACCTTC
15	TRBV18	-	TRBJ1-2	-	CASSPRAGENYGYTF	TGTGCCAGCTCACCACGGGCGGGAGAAAACTATGGCTACACCTTC
14	TRBV5-4	-	TRBJ2-2	-	CATAGYSNTGELFF	TGTGCCACCGCGGGGTATTCGAACACCGGGGAGCTGTTTTTT
14	TRBV11-2	many	TRBJ2-3	TRBD1	CASSLERGQDTQYF	TGTGCCAGCAGCTTAGAAAGGGGGCAGGATACGCAGTATTTT
15	TRBV21-1	-	TRBJ1-2	-	CASSKAGTDSYGYTF	TGTGCCAGCAGCAAAGCAGGGACAGACTCCTATGGCTACACCTTC
14	TRBV18	-	TRBJ2-5	-	CASSPIARQETQYF	TGTGCCAGCTCACCAATTGCCAGACAAGAGACCCAGTACTTC
16	TRBV11-3	many	TRBJ2-2	TRBD1	CASSHRQGIMAGELFF	TGTGCCAGCAGCCACCGACAGGGGATTATGGCCGGGGAGCTGTTTTTT
13	TRBV7-9	once	TRBJ1-2	-	CASSPKAGVGYTF	TGTGCCAGCAGCCCAAAAGCGGGGGTTGGCTACACCTTC
14	TRBV6-6	-	TRBJ1-1	-	CASSNQGRDTEAFF	TGTGCCAGCAGTAACCAGGGCCGGGACACTGAAGCTTTCTTT
13	TRBV10-3	-	TRBJ2-7	TRBD1	CATPGQGAYEQYF	TGTGCCACACCGGGACAGGGGGCCTACGAGCAGTACTTC
11	TRBV4-3	many	TRBJ1-1	-	CASKGNTEAFF	TGCGCCAGCAAGGGGAACACTGAAGCTTTCTTT
14	TRBV6-6	once	TRBJ2-7	-	CASRGDGSSYEQYF	TGTGCCAGCAGAGGGGACGGAAGCTCCTACGAGCAGTACTTC
17	TRBV5-5	-	TRBJ2-3	TRBD2	CASSLVGSGSFTDTQYF	TGTGCCAGCAGCTTAGTAGGGAGCGGGAGCTTCACAGATACGCAGTATTTT
17	TRBV5-1	-	TRBJ1-4	-	CASSLLPGGSTNEKLFF	TGCGCCAGCAGCTTGTTGCCAGGAGGCTCAACTAATGAAAAACTGTTTTTT
12	TRBV19	-	TRBJ2-7	-	CASLGGSYEQYF	TGTGCCAGCCTCGGGGGATCCTACGAGCAGTACTTC
15	TRBV19	-	TRBJ2-1	TRBD2	CASNGKMGRDNEQFF	TGTGCCAGTAACGGGAAGATGGGGAGGGACAATGAGCAGTTCTTC
15	TRBV7-3	-	TRBJ2-1	TRBD1	CASSKTGDPYNEQFF	TGTGCCAGCAGCAAAACAGGGGATCCCTACAATGAGCAGTTCTTC
15	TRBV5-4	-	TRBJ2-2	TRBD2	CASRQTSGNTGELFF	TGTGCCAGCAGACAGACTAGCGGGAACACCGGGGAGCTGTTTTTT
13	TRBV5-4	-	TRBJ2-7	-	CASKFNGPSRGVF	TGTGCCAGCAAATTCAACGGACCCTCTAGGGGTGTCTTC
14	TRBV29-1	-	TRBJ2-5	TRBD1	CSVDGTGFQETQYF	TGCAGCGTTGACGGGACAGGGTTTCAAGAGACCCAGTACTTC
16	TRBV28	-	TRBJ2-2	-	CASSLWTVTNTGELFF	TGTGCCAGCAGTTTATGGACAGTGACGAACACCGGGGAGCTGTTTTTT
16	TRBV9	-	TRBJ2-7	-	CASSAMPAPGAYEQYF	TGTGCCAGCAGCGCCATGCCTGCCCCTGGGGCCTACGAGCAGTACTTC